The clone carrying this T cell receptor (beta chain) was counted many times. What it binds is unknown. The data were taken from a study of human T cells and chemical hapten exposure. Time point given: healthy volunteer bleed at 2 weeks. It was from unfractionated whole blood that total RNA was extracted. In the library, unique molecular identifiers were attached to individual cDNA molecules. Authors' methods: Per sample, the median was 95,638 TCRs, with values from around 25,000 to 690,000. TCRdb processed the RACE reads anew with MiXCR; each CDR3 protein has one entry. In this record, the V and J calls reflect TCRdb's handling and not the investigators' own analysis. Among around 130,000 distinct CDR3 sequences listed, approximately 9.5% were seen once. J gave up 9 bases and V 0 bases, and 19 bases lay outside the gene matches. Germline V CDR1 and CDR2: DFQATT, SNEGSKA (reference sequence). The CDR3 extends over 18 amino acids.

Study-wide findings and caveats: TCRs exceeding 1 in 1000 frequency stayed unchanged with DPC sensitization.

This clonotype was obtained from a male donor in good health. Some clones in this sample may be carry-over from other donors' samples. Material for sequencing was whole blood. The chain links TRBV20-1 to TRBJ2-1, with 8 bases aligning to TRBD2. The CDR3 protein is CSARDPDISGKRWGEQFF. The CDR3 DNA is TGCAGTGCTAGAGATCCTGATATTAGCGGGAAGAGGTGGGGTGAGCAGTTCTTC.